What follows is one T cell receptor (beta chain) and its context. The sample belongs to a study of OX40 agonist ivuxolimab in advanced cancers. Some clones are missing from TCRdb's copy, which holds only in-frame ones; the method was immunoSEQ multiplex PCR. The table lists tens of thousands of clones, 75% to 90% of them singletons, with roughly 2.5% in the top ten. Germline lookup yields CDR1 SGHTA and CDR2 FQGTGA. V was pared by 2 bases and J by 1 base, with 2 bases between. The CDR3 is made up of 13 amino acids. The specimen was CD4+ or CD8+ T cells sorted from blood, collected in a trial of the OX40 agonist ivuxolimab. The sequence came from an adult with an advanced solid tumor such as melanoma, head and neck, liver or kidney cancer. The chain links TRBV7-3 to TRBJ2-2; D is uncertain. CDR3 amino acids: CASSLGNTGELFF. Here the CDR3 DNA reads TGTGCCAGCAGCTTAGGGAACACCGGGGAGCTGTTTTTT.